The 30 T cell receptor beta chains given below trace back to one sample, sequenced in a study of shared clonotypes between healthy human individuals. TCRdb's copy holds only in-frame clones and misses some; the assay was immunoSEQ multiplex PCR. Of about a million clones detected, roughly 80% appear once; the ten largest clones hold 1.4% to 1.5%. Sequencing was performed on memory CD4+ T cells sorted from blood. This sample's subset: CD45RA-negative fraction. These receptors came from a man between 18 and 35 years old in good health.

J is TRBJ1-5 and V is TRBV7-2; D is undetermined. The germline gives CDR1 SGHTA, CDR2 FQGNSA. The V gene lost 5 bases and the J gene lost 0 bases, with 14 bases spanning the gap. The CDR3 length is 16 residues. CDR3 residues: CASSLMPGFSNQPQHF. The CDR3 bases are TGTGCCAGCAGCCTAATGCCGGGTTTTAGCAATCAGCCCCAGCATTTT.

The chain uses TRBV6-1 and TRBJ2-4; 8 nucleotides match TRBD1. Germline CDR1 MNHNS, CDR2 SASEGT. The CDR3 extends over 17 amino acids. J lost 2 bases, V lost 2 bases, and 8 bases had no gene match. CDR3 loop: CASSERGQGATKNIQYF. The CDR3 DNA reads as TGTGCCAGCAGTGAAAGGGGGCAGGGGGCGACCAAAAACATTCAGTACTTC.

This clone was seen just once. The rearrangement links TRBV2 to TRBJ1-5, with unresolved D. The ends were cut back, 8 bases at V and 1 base at J, with 6 bases in the middle. The germline V gene has CDR1 SNHLY and CDR2 FYNNEI. The CDR3 is 12 residues long. The CDR3 protein is CASRKSNQPQHF. CDR3 sequence (DNA): TGTGCCAGCCGTAAGAGCAATCAGCCCCAGCATTTT.

V and J are TRBV7-2 and TRBJ2-7, with TRBD2 identical over 9 bases. Trimming took 8 bases from V and 6 from J; bases not matched to a gene: 17. In germline, CDR1 is SGHTA, CDR2 FQGNSA. The CDR3 sequence is 16 residues long. CDR3 in amino acids: CASSATSQREEVEQYF. CDR3 DNA sequence: TGTGCCAGCTCCGCAACCAGCCAGCGGGAGGAGGTCGAGCAGTACTTC.

The rearrangement links TRBV28 to TRBJ1-1; possible D gene TRBD1, 6 bases. The V and J ends lost 4 bases and 5 bases respectively, with 14 bases between them. The CDR3 consists of 14 residues. The germline V gene encodes CDR1 MDHEN and CDR2 SYDVKM. For the CDR3, the DNA is TGTGCCAGCAGTTCCCCGGGGGGCCGAACTGAAGCTTTCTTT. Protein: CASSSPGGRTEAFF. The full variable domain, in which reference TRBV28 and TRBJ1-1 provide the parts outside the CDR3, is DVKVTQSSRYLVKRTGEKVFLECVQDMDHENMFWYRQDPGLGLRLIYFSYDVKMKEKGDIPEGYSVSREKKERFSLILESASTNQTSMYLCASSSPGGRTEAFFGQGTRLTVV.

V usage is TRBV5-1 and J usage is TRBJ2-7, with 9 bases that match TRBD1. The CDR3 runs 15 residues. Germline values: CDR1 SGHRS, CDR2 YFSETQ. J lost 0 bases, V lost 4 bases, and 5 bases had no gene match. Here the CDR3 reads CASSPRQGVSYEQYF. CDR3 bases: TGCGCCAGCAGCCCGAGACAGGGGGTCTCCTACGAGCAGTACTTC.

The chain recombines TRBV6-6 with TRBJ2-2; the match to TRBD2 covers 8 bases. CDR1 is MNHNY and CDR2 is SVGAGI in the germline V gene (reference sequence). J was trimmed by 6 bases and V by 4 bases; bases with no gene match: 7. This CDR3 is built from 15 residues. The CDR3 sequence: CASSFPVSGAGELFF. The CDR3 DNA is TGTGCCAGCAGTTTTCCGGTTAGCGGGGCCGGGGAGCTGTTTTTT.

The chain links TRBV6-5 to TRBJ2-5; D might be TRBD2 (5 bases). Trimming took 0 bases from V and 0 from J, leaving 8 bases between them. This CDR3 is 15 amino acids long. Germline CDR1 reads MNHEY; CDR2 reads SVGAGI. The CDR3 DNA sequence: TGTGCCAGCAGTTACTCCGGGGTTTACCAAGAGACCCAGTACTTC. Protein product: CASSYSGVYQETQYF.

With respect to this clone: Other DNA sequences in this specimen translate into the identical CDR3. The gene calls are TRBV7-2 and TRBJ1-3; unclear D gene. In germline, CDR1 is SGHTA, CDR2 FQGNSA. V lost 9 bases and J 0 bases, leaving 9 bases between the germline ends. This CDR3 has 13 residues. The CDR3 loop is CASSSFSGNTIYF. CDR3 sequence (DNA): TGTGCCAGTAGTTCTTTCTCTGGAAACACCATATATTTT.

The gene calls are TRBV12-2 and TRBJ1-1. TRBV12-2 counts as a pseudogene. This CDR3 has 17 residues. The CDR3 nucleotides are TGTGCAAGTCGCTTAGCGAGAGGCCTCATAACGTGCACTGAAGCTTTCTTT. As protein: CASRLARGLITCTEAFF.

This rearrangement joins TRBV4-1 to TRBJ1-1; possibly TRBD1 for D (5 bases). Germline V gene lookup returns CDR1 MGHRA and CDR2 YSYEKL. The CDR3 totals 14 residues. V was cut by 0 bases and J by 6 bases, with 11 bases left in between. The CDR3 is CASSQDPGRPEAFF. The CDR3 DNA is TGCGCCAGCAGCCAAGATCCGGGACGCCCTGAAGCTTTCTTT.

The V gene is TRBV27, the J gene TRBJ1-6; 8 nucleotides agree with TRBD1. This CDR3 region has 18 residues. V trimming: 7 bases; J trimming: 3 bases; junction bases outside the gene matches: 14. CDR1 and CDR2 from the germline V gene are MNHEY and SMNVEV (reference sequence). CDR3 residues: CASTPDRAGGLYNSPLHF. CDR3 nucleotides: TGTGCCAGCACCCCGGACAGGGCCGGGGGTCTCTATAATTCACCCCTCCACTTT.

The CDR3 region has the DNA TGTGCCTGGAGTGTACTCTCAGCGGGAGCGCACAATGAGCAGTTCTTC. Translating it yields CAWSVLSAGAHNEQFF. This chain connects TRBV30 to TRBJ2-1, with 8 bases that match TRBD2. The germline CDR1 and CDR2 sequences are GTSNPN and SVGIG (reference sequence). This CDR3 comprises 16 residues. V shed 0 bases and J 5 bases; nucleotides not matched to a gene: 9.

The gene calls are TRBV18 and TRBJ1-1; unclear D gene. V lost 2 bases and J 7 bases, leaving 11 bases between the germline ends. The CDR3 loop spans 13 amino acids. The germline V gene encodes CDR1 KGHSH and CDR2 LQKENI. CDR3 nucleotide sequence: TGTGCCAGCTCACCAGCGCAGGCGGGTGAAGCTTTCTTT. This translates into CASSPAQAGEAFF.

With regard to this clone: Other DNA sequences within the sample encode an identical CDR3. The J gene is TRBJ1-2, the V gene TRBV7-9; tentatively, D is TRBD1 (6 bases). The CDR3 has 14 residues. The V gene's germline CDR1 is SEHNR and CDR2 FQNEAQ (reference sequence). V gave up 2 bases and J gave up 6 bases, with 13 bases separating them. The CDR3 loop is CASSLRGQGNGYTF. The CDR3 nucleotides are TGTGCCAGCAGCTTACGGGGGCAAGGAAATGGCTACACCTTC. Full variable domain (outside the CDR3, taken from reference TRBV7-9 and TRBJ1-2): DTGVSQNPRHKITKRGQNVTFRCDPISEHNRLYWYRQTLGQGPEFLTYFQNEAQLEKSRLLSDRFSAERPKGSFSTLEIQRTEQGDSAMYLCASSLRGQGNGYTFGSGTRLTVV.

This clone has at least ten counts. V usage is TRBV5-1 and J usage is TRBJ2-7; 9 bases line up with TRBD2. This CDR3 has 17 residues. Trimming removed 1 base from V and 5 bases from J; junction bases left unmatched: 13. CDR1 and CDR2 (germline): SGHRS, YFSETQ. CDR3 region: CASSLSFMAGGLNEQYF. CDR3 coding DNA: TGCGCCAGCAGCTTGTCCTTTATGGCGGGAGGGCTTAACGAGCAGTACTTC.

This rearrangement joins TRBV19 to TRBJ2-7; a possible D gene is TRBD2 (8 bases). CDR3 length: 16 residues. CDR1 and CDR2 (germline): LNHDA, SQIVND (reference sequence). Trimming stripped 5 bases from V and 2 bases from J, with 19 bases between. The DNA of the CDR3 is TGTGCCAGTAGTTCACGGGAGGGGACAGCGACCTACGAGCAGTACTTC. It translates to CASSSREGTATYEQYF.

This chain joins TRBV15 and TRBJ1-5, with D perhaps matching TRBD1 (6 bases). This CDR3 is 15 amino acids long. The V end was cut by 0 bases, the J end by 7 bases, with 13 bases between. Looked up from germline, CDR1 is LNHNV and CDR2 is YYDKDF (reference sequence). CDR3 region: CATSREAPGVQPQHF. Written as DNA, the CDR3 is TGTGCCACCAGCAGAGAAGCGCCAGGGGTCCAGCCCCAGCATTTT.

The CDR3 DNA is TGTGCCAGCAGCCTAGGGACAGCAAACCTCTATGGCTACACCTTC. This sequence encodes CASSLGTANLYGYTF. The chain joins TRBV7-2 to TRBJ1-2, with 7 bases that match TRBD1. The CDR3 contains 15 residues. Germline CDR1 is SGHTA and CDR2 is FQGNSA. V lost 5 bases to trimming and J lost 4 bases; unmatched junction nucleotides: 10.

This clone has just a few counts. The chain is built from TRBV11-2 and TRBJ2-3, with 12 bases that match TRBD2. Germline V lookup: CDR1 SGHAT, CDR2 FQNNGV. The CDR3 is made up of 16 amino acids. V shed 5 bases and J 3 bases; nucleotides not matched to a gene: 6. The CDR3 reads CASSHILAGGTDTQYF. The DNA for the CDR3 is TGTGCCAGCAGCCACATACTAGCGGGGGGTACAGATACGCAGTATTTT.

The rearrangement joins TRBV5-4 to TRBJ2-7, with 9 nucleotides matching TRBD1. V lost 2 bases, J lost 3 bases, and 6 bases stayed unmatched. This CDR3 is built from 15 residues. CDR1 and CDR2 (germline): SGHNT, YYREEE (reference sequence). CDR3 sequence (DNA): TGTGCCAGCAGCTTTACGGGGACAGGGAACTACGAGCAGTACTTC. This sequence encodes CASSFTGTGNYEQYF.

The chain recombines TRBV9 with TRBJ1-4, with a weak D call TRBD1 (6 bases). Trimming took off 3 bases at V and 0 bases at J, with 9 bases between the two ends. This CDR3 comprises 15 residues. Germline lookup yields CDR1 SGDLS and CDR2 YYNGEE. The CDR3 bases are TGTGCCAGCAGCGCTAGGGGGACAACTAATGAAAAACTGTTTTTT. Translation gives CASSARGTTNEKLFF.

The chain carries TRBV13 and TRBJ2-5; 10 bases match TRBD2. The length of the CDR3 is 16 residues. Germline assignment: CDR1 PRHDT and CDR2 FYEKMQ (reference sequence). After removal of 2 bases from V and 5 bases from J, the junction contained 8 bases not matched to a gene. The CDR3 DNA is TGTGCCAGCAGCTTATCGAAGCGGGGGGGCGGGGAGACCCAGTACTTC. The encoded protein is CASSLSKRGGGETQYF.

V gene TRBV6-1 combines with J gene TRBJ2-7; 7 bases fit TRBD2. V was pared by 8 bases and J by 8 bases, with 6 bases of the junction left unmatched. CDR1 and CDR2 (germline): MNHNS, SASEGT. The CDR3 is 11 residues long. CDR3 DNA sequence: TGTGCCAGCGGCCTAGCGGTTAAGCAGTACTTC. Its translation is CASGLAVKQYF.

The chain joins TRBV19 to TRBJ1-5; unclear D gene. V was shortened by 2 bases and J by 0 bases, with 5 bases between the two germline ends. The CDR3 contains 14 residues. Germline V CDR1 and CDR2: LNHDA, SQIVND (reference sequence). CDR3 sequence reads: CASSITHSNQPQHF. CDR3 bases: TGTGCCAGTAGTATAACCCATAGCAATCAGCCCCAGCATTTT.

The chain joins TRBV10-3 to TRBJ2-3; TRBD2 aligns across 13 bases. This CDR3 is 19 amino acids long. Germline-derived CDR1 and CDR2 are ENHRY and SYGVKD. The V gene end was trimmed by 0 bases and the J gene end by 5 bases; junction bases not matched to a gene: 11. The CDR3 loop reads CAISESILAGGPSEDTQYF. In DNA form, the CDR3 reads TGTGCCATCAGTGAGTCGATACTAGCGGGAGGGCCCTCTGAAGATACGCAGTATTTT.

This clone was seen just once. J is TRBJ2-2 and V is TRBV4-1; D possibly uses TRBD1 or TRBD2 (5 bases each). The germline CDR1 and CDR2 sequences are MGHRA and YSYEKL. Trimming removed 0 bases from V and 0 bases from J, with 11 bases in between. The CDR3 extends over 17 amino acids. The CDR3 DNA reads as TGCGCCAGCAGCCAAGATGGGGACGCCCCGAACACCGGGGAGCTGTTTTTT. Amino acids: CASSQDGDAPNTGELFF.

The J gene is TRBJ1-2, the V gene TRBV9, with 8 bases fitting TRBD1. V lost 3 bases, J lost 5 bases, and 9 bases stayed unmatched. CDR3 length: 15 amino acids. Looked up from germline, CDR1 is SGDLS and CDR2 is YYNGEE. The CDR3 coding sequence is TGTGCCAGCAGCGCCCGCTCAGGGGGCGAATATGGCTACACCTTC. It encodes CASSARSGGEYGYTF. The full variable domain, with the rest looked up from reference TRBV9 and TRBJ1-2, is DSGVTQTPKHLITATGQRVTLRCSPRSGDLSVYWYQQSLDQGLQFLIQYYNGEERAKGNILERFSAQQFPDLHSELNLSSLELGDSALYFCASSARSGGEYGYTFGSGTRLTVV.

The V and J genes are TRBV6-1 and TRBJ2-3; 8 nucleotides agree with TRBD1. Losses at the gene ends were 7 bases for V and 3 bases for J; bases not matched to a gene: 9. From germline, CDR1 is MNHNS and CDR2 SASEGT. This CDR3 spans 15 amino acids. The CDR3 reads CASTLGQGATDTQYF. CDR3 sequence (DNA): TGTGCCAGCACCCTGGGGCAGGGGGCTACAGATACGCAGTATTTT.

This clone has a handful of counts. This rearrangement joins TRBV30 to TRBJ1-6; D possibly corresponds to TRBD1 (6 bases). V was shortened by 4 bases and J by 7 bases, with 17 bases between the two germline ends. Germline V lookup: CDR1 GTSNPN, CDR2 SVGIG (reference sequence). The CDR3 totals 15 residues. CDR3 sequence (DNA): TGTGCCTGGAATCTACAGGGAGCCCAGAATTCACCCCTCCACTTT. Translated, it gives CAWNLQGAQNSPLHF.